The rows below give T cell receptor beta chains drawn from one sample of a study of blood T cell repertoires in COVID-19. The assay was immunoSEQ multiplex PCR, and TCRdb's table has in-frame clones only and misses some. The sample includes about 260,000 clones, approximately 85% of them seen just once. Sequencing was performed on peripheral blood. The receptor source for this set is a human donor in a cohort sampled during active COVID-19. CDR3s include the opening cysteine and the closing phenylalanine or tryptophan. The D gene is left open where the match is weak. Size is omitted from some rows. Given values are once, few, many or a class for expanded clones.

J gene: TRBJ2-1
D gene: -
V gene: TRBV14
clone size: -
CDR3 protein: CASSLPGVGSNEQFF
CDR3 DNA: TGTGCCAGCAGCCTTCCGGGAGTAGGGTCCAATGAGCAGTTCTTC

J gene: TRBJ1-2
D gene: -
V gene: TRBV6-2/TRBV6-3
clone size: -
CDR3 protein: CASSYPLQKNYGYTF
CDR3 DNA: TGTGCCAGCAGTTACCCGCTACAGAAAAACTATGGCTACACCTTC

J gene: TRBJ1-1
D gene: -
V gene: TRBV28
clone size: -
CDR3 protein: CASASGGVRSGAFF
CDR3 DNA: TGTGCCAGCGCCTCGGGGGGGGTAAGATCTGGAGCTTTCTTT

J gene: TRBJ2-3
D gene: TRBD1
V gene: TRBV11-2
clone size: -
CDR3 protein: CASSSRGGQGVDTQYF
CDR3 DNA: TGTGCCAGCAGCTCGAGGGGAGGACAGGGTGTGGATACGCAGTATTTT

J gene: TRBJ2-7
D gene: TRBD1
V gene: TRBV20-1
clone size: -
CDR3 protein: CSASTGTGLYEQYF
CDR3 DNA: TGCAGTGCTAGTACCGGGACAGGGCTCTACGAGCAGTACTTC

J gene: TRBJ2-7
D gene: TRBD2
V gene: TRBV20-1
clone size: -
CDR3 protein: CSASPLGRESSYEQYF
CDR3 DNA: TGCAGTGCTAGTCCCCTAGGGAGGGAGAGCTCCTACGAGCAGTACTTC

J gene: TRBJ2-7
D gene: -
V gene: TRBV7-9
clone size: -
CDR3 protein: CASSLVGHEQYF
CDR3 DNA: TGTGCCAGCAGCTTAGTGGGCCACGAGCAGTACTTC

J gene: TRBJ1-1
D gene: -
V gene: TRBV4-2
clone size: -
CDR3 protein: CASSQGSQMNTEAFF
CDR3 DNA: TGTGCCAGCAGCCAAGGTTCACAGATGAACACTGAAGCTTTCTTT

J gene: TRBJ1-2
D gene: TRBD1
V gene: TRBV6-5
clone size: -
CDR3 protein: CASSYAPGGFSGYTF
CDR3 DNA: TGTGCCAGCAGTTACGCGCCAGGGGGGTTTTCTGGCTACACCTTC

J gene: TRBJ2-5
D gene: TRBD1
V gene: TRBV12-3/TRBV12-4
clone size: -
CDR3 protein: CASSTGVGTQYF
CDR3 DNA: TGTGCCAGCAGTACAGGGGTCGGGACCCAGTACTTC

J gene: TRBJ1-5
D gene: -
V gene: TRBV28
clone size: -
CDR3 protein: CASSYRQAEGSQPQHF
CDR3 DNA: TGTGCCAGCAGTTATCGTCAGGCGGAGGGCAGTCAGCCCCAGCATTTT

J gene: TRBJ1-1
D gene: -
V gene: TRBV11-1
clone size: -
CDR3 protein: CASSLAQGNTEAFF
CDR3 DNA: TGTGCCAGCAGCTTAGCCCAGGGGAACACTGAAGCTTTCTTT

J gene: TRBJ2-1
D gene: -
V gene: TRBV5-6
clone size: few
CDR3 protein: CASSPSSLAFYNEQFF
CDR3 DNA: TGTGCCAGCAGCCCCTCGTCCCTAGCCTTCTACAATGAGCAGTTCTTC

J gene: TRBJ1-5
D gene: TRBD1
V gene: TRBV2
clone size: -
CDR3 protein: CASRWGQGGNQPQHF
CDR3 DNA: TGTGCCAGCAGGTGGGGACAGGGTGGAAATCAGCCCCAGCATTTT

J gene: TRBJ2-3
D gene: -
V gene: TRBV24-1
clone size: -
CDR3 protein: CATSNSASTDTQYF
CDR3 DNA: TGTGCCACCAGCAACAGTGCTAGCACAGATACGCAGTATTTT

J gene: TRBJ1-5
D gene: -
V gene: TRBV6-2/TRBV6-3
clone size: -
CDR3 protein: CASSTGTNSNQPQHF
CDR3 DNA: TGTGCCAGCAGCACCGGGACAAATAGCAATCAGCCCCAGCATTTT

J gene: TRBJ2-3
D gene: -
V gene: TRBV12-3/TRBV12-4
clone size: -
CDR3 protein: CASSLEIRDTQYF
CDR3 DNA: TGTGCCAGCAGTTTGGAGATAAGAGATACGCAGTATTTT

J gene: TRBJ2-2
D gene: -
V gene: TRBV27
clone size: -
CDR3 protein: CASSLSQATGELFF
CDR3 DNA: TGTGCCAGCAGTTTATCGCAGGCCACCGGGGAGCTGTTTTTT

J gene: TRBJ1-1
D gene: -
V gene: TRBV14
clone size: -
CDR3 protein: CASSQETRVRHNTEAFF
CDR3 DNA: TGTGCCAGCAGCCAAGAGACCAGGGTGAGGCATAACACTGAAGCTTTCTTT

J gene: TRBJ1-5
D gene: TRBD1
V gene: TRBV28
clone size: -
CDR3 protein: CASETGGFGQPQHF
CDR3 DNA: TGTGCCAGCGAAACAGGGGGCTTTGGACAGCCCCAGCATTTT

J gene: TRBJ2-2
D gene: -
V gene: TRBV14
clone size: -
CDR3 protein: CASAAYTVNTGELFF
CDR3 DNA: TGTGCCAGCGCCGCATACACCGTGAACACCGGGGAGCTGTTTTTT

J gene: TRBJ1-5
D gene: -
V gene: TRBV6-2/TRBV6-3
clone size: -
CDR3 protein: CASSKDSDNQPQHF
CDR3 DNA: TGTGCCAGCAGTAAAGACAGCGACAATCAGCCCCAGCATTTT

J gene: TRBJ2-7
D gene: -
V gene: TRBV19
clone size: -
CDR3 protein: CASTKQYF
CDR3 DNA: TGTGCCAGTACCAAGCAGTACTTC

J gene: TRBJ2-3
D gene: TRBD2
V gene: TRBV11-3
clone size: -
CDR3 protein: CASSFGLAGFTDTQYF
CDR3 DNA: TGTGCCAGCAGTTTCGGACTAGCGGGATTCACAGATACGCAGTATTTT

J gene: TRBJ1-1
D gene: -
V gene: TRBV6-1
clone size: -
CDR3 protein: CASSETPQIPFF
CDR3 DNA: TGTGCCAGCAGTGAAACCCCTCAGATTCCTTTCTTT

J gene: TRBJ1-5
D gene: -
V gene: TRBV19
clone size: few
CDR3 protein: CASNPGGASNQPQHF
CDR3 DNA: TGTGCCAGTAACCCCGGAGGGGCTAGCAATCAGCCCCAGCATTTT

J gene: TRBJ2-7
D gene: -
V gene: TRBV5-1
clone size: many
CDR3 protein: CASSLVATYEQYF
CDR3 DNA: TGCGCCAGCAGCTTGGTGGCAACCTACGAGCAGTACTTC

J gene: TRBJ2-1
D gene: TRBD1
V gene: TRBV3-1/TRBV3-2
clone size: -
CDR3 protein: CASSLSGGGEQFF
CDR3 DNA: TGTGCCAGCAGCCTTTCAGGGGGCGGTGAGCAGTTCTTC

J gene: TRBJ2-1
D gene: TRBD2
V gene: TRBV5-4
clone size: -
CDR3 protein: CASSYLAGVRNEQFF
CDR3 DNA: TGTGCCAGCAGCTACCTAGCGGGAGTGAGAAATGAGCAGTTCTTC

J gene: TRBJ2-1
D gene: -
V gene: TRBV2
clone size: -
CDR3 protein: CASSAERRGNEQFF
CDR3 DNA: TGTGCCAGCAGTGCCGAGCGGAGAGGAAATGAGCAGTTCTTC

J gene: TRBJ1-1
D gene: -
V gene: TRBV3-1/TRBV3-2
clone size: -
CDR3 protein: CASSQGYREGEAFF
CDR3 DNA: TGTGCCAGCAGCCAAGGATACAGGGAAGGGGAAGCTTTCTTT

J gene: TRBJ2-5
D gene: -
V gene: TRBV3-1/TRBV3-2
clone size: -
CDR3 protein: CASSPPGETQYF
CDR3 DNA: TGTGCCAGCAGCCCTCCGGGGGAGACCCAGTACTTC

J gene: TRBJ1-2
D gene: TRBD1
V gene: TRBV5-1
clone size: -
CDR3 protein: CASTPQDRGSGYTF
CDR3 DNA: TGCGCCAGCACCCCCCAGGACAGGGGAAGTGGCTACACCTTC

J gene: TRBJ2-7
D gene: TRBD2
V gene: TRBV10-2
clone size: -
CDR3 protein: CASLETSGSGEQYF
CDR3 DNA: TGCGCCAGTCTTGAAACTAGCGGGAGTGGCGAGCAGTACTTC

J gene: TRBJ1-2
D gene: -
V gene: TRBV9
clone size: -
CDR3 protein: CASSVDLVAGDNYGYTF
CDR3 DNA: TGTGCCAGCAGCGTAGATCTGGTCGCGGGGGATAACTATGGCTACACCTTC

J gene: TRBJ2-7
D gene: -
V gene: TRBV4-3
clone size: -
CDR3 protein: CASSQERLGSGYEQYF
CDR3 DNA: TGCGCCAGCAGCCAGGAGAGACTAGGATCGGGATACGAGCAGTACTTC

J gene: TRBJ2-7
D gene: -
V gene: TRBV10-2
clone size: -
CDR3 protein: CASSELLNYYEQYF
CDR3 DNA: TGCGCCAGCAGTGAGCTTCTTAACTACTACGAGCAGTACTTC

J gene: TRBJ2-2
D gene: TRBD2
V gene: TRBV18
clone size: few
CDR3 protein: CASSSGITGELFF
CDR3 DNA: TGTGCCAGTTCTAGCGGGATCACCGGGGAGCTGTTTTTT

J gene: TRBJ2-1
D gene: -
V gene: TRBV10-3
clone size: -
CDR3 protein: CAISDKSREQFF
CDR3 DNA: TGTGCCATCAGTGATAAGAGCCGTGAGCAGTTCTTC

J gene: TRBJ2-1
D gene: TRBD2
V gene: TRBV5-1
clone size: -
CDR3 protein: CASSRAGVGYNEQFF
CDR3 DNA: TGCGCCAGCAGCAGAGCGGGAGTAGGGTACAATGAGCAGTTCTTC

J gene: TRBJ1-2
D gene: -
V gene: TRBV4-1
clone size: -
CDR3 protein: CASSPGHRGSGYTF
CDR3 DNA: TGCGCCAGCAGCCCAGGGCATAGGGGTAGCGGCTACACCTTC

J gene: TRBJ1-1
D gene: -
V gene: TRBV30
clone size: few
CDR3 protein: CAWSVQTNTEAFF
CDR3 DNA: TGTGCCTGGAGTGTACAAACGAACACTGAAGCTTTCTTT

J gene: TRBJ2-7
D gene: -
V gene: TRBV3-1/TRBV3-2
clone size: -
CDR3 protein: CASSQTGTYEQYF
CDR3 DNA: TGTGCCAGCAGCCAAACGGGGACCTACGAGCAGTACTTC

J gene: TRBJ2-7
D gene: TRBD2
V gene: TRBV19
clone size: -
CDR3 protein: CASSQRETYEQYF
CDR3 DNA: TGTGCCAGTAGTCAGCGGGAAACCTACGAGCAGTACTTC

J gene: TRBJ2-5
D gene: -
V gene: TRBV5-4
clone size: -
CDR3 protein: CASSFSQETQYF
CDR3 DNA: TGTGCCAGCAGCTTTTCACAAGAGACCCAGTACTTC

J gene: TRBJ2-2
D gene: -
V gene: TRBV4-2
clone size: few
CDR3 protein: CASSQQRLVRTGELFF
CDR3 DNA: TGTGCCAGCAGCCAACAACGACTAGTCCGAACCGGGGAGCTGTTTTTT

J gene: TRBJ2-7
D gene: -
V gene: TRBV5-1
clone size: once
CDR3 protein: CASRRDSYEQYF
CDR3 DNA: TGCGCCAGCAGGCGGGACTCCTACGAGCAGTACTTC

J gene: TRBJ1-1
D gene: TRBD1
V gene: TRBV6-5
clone size: -
CDR3 protein: CASSYSGQQNTEAFF
CDR3 DNA: TGTGCCAGCAGTTACTCGGGACAGCAGAACACTGAAGCTTTCTTT

J gene: TRBJ2-4
D gene: TRBD1
V gene: TRBV4-1
clone size: -
CDR3 protein: CASSRASTGWQNIQYF
CDR3 DNA: TGCGCCAGCAGCCGAGCGTCGACAGGGTGGCAGAACATTCAGTACTTC

J gene: TRBJ2-5
D gene: TRBD2
V gene: TRBV18
clone size: -
CDR3 protein: CASSLREGLETQYF
CDR3 DNA: TGTGCCAGCTCACTGCGGGAGGGCCTGGAGACCCAGTACTTC

J gene: TRBJ1-5
D gene: TRBD1
V gene: TRBV7-8
clone size: -
CDR3 protein: CASSLGYRGLSNQPQHF
CDR3 DNA: TGTGCCAGCAGCTTAGGATACAGGGGTCTTAGCAATCAGCCCCAGCATTTT

J gene: TRBJ2-5
D gene: -
V gene: TRBV20-1
clone size: -
CDR3 protein: CSASLATWYQETQYF
CDR3 DNA: TGCAGTGCTAGTTTAGCGACTTGGTACCAAGAGACCCAGTACTTC

J gene: TRBJ1-1
D gene: -
V gene: TRBV5-1
clone size: -
CDR3 protein: CASSRDGFMGTEAFF
CDR3 DNA: TGCGCCAGCAGCCGTGACGGGTTCATGGGCACTGAAGCTTTCTTT

J gene: TRBJ1-1
D gene: -
V gene: TRBV19
clone size: -
CDR3 protein: CASSTNPPGGYTEAFF
CDR3 DNA: TGTGCCAGTAGTACTAACCCGCCGGGGGGGTACACTGAAGCTTTCTTT

J gene: TRBJ2-1
D gene: TRBD2
V gene: TRBV3-1/TRBV3-2
clone size: -
CDR3 protein: CASSFGSGSNEQFF
CDR3 DNA: TGTGCCAGCAGCTTCGGAAGCGGGAGCAATGAGCAGTTCTTC